The rows below give T cell receptor beta chains drawn from one sample of a study of technical replicates of blood from a few donors. Profiled with immunoSEQ multiplex PCR; TCRdb holds only in-frame clones, not every one. The data contain 55,000 to 60,000 clones, 85% to 95% of them singletons. Source material: PBMCs. The receptors were gathered from a human donor in good health. Some clones in this sample may be carry-over from other donors' samples. Each CDR3 is given with its conserved first and last residue. The order of the fields is J gene, D gene, V gene, clone size, CDR3 DNA, CDR3 protein. A D gene is named only where the DNA matches it firmly. Only part of the rows carry a size: once, few, many, or a class if the clone is expanded.

TRBJ2-7 | TRBD1 | TRBV9 | - | TGTGCCAGCAGCCGGACAGGGGCGGAGGGCTACGAGCAGTACTTC | CASSRTGAEGYEQYF
TRBJ1-1 | - | TRBV19 | - | TGTGCCAGTAGTGTGGCCCAGAACACTGAAGCTTTCTTT | CASSVAQNTEAFF
TRBJ2-7 | TRBD2 | TRBV10-3 | - | TGTGCCATCAGATCCGGGACTAGCGGGGTCGAGCAGTACTTC | CAIRSGTSGVEQYF
TRBJ1-1 | TRBD1 | TRBV30 | - | TGTGCCTGGAAAAATGGACAGGGTTCTTCCGAAGCTTTCTTT | CAWKNGQGSSEAFF
TRBJ2-1 | TRBD1 | TRBV18 | - | TGTGCCAGCTCACCATCAATGTTGGGACAGGGGCAGCGGGGGCGCTACAATGAGCAGTTCTTC | CASSPSMLGQGQRGRYNEQFF
TRBJ2-1 | TRBD1 | TRBV18 | - | TGTGCCAGCTCACAAGACAGGGGGTCCTACAATGAGCAGTTCTTC | CASSQDRGSYNEQFF
TRBJ1-6 | TRBD1 | TRBV7-2 | - | TGTGCCAGCAGATCAGGGACAGGGAGGTCACCCCTCCACTTT | CASRSGTGRSPLHF
TRBJ2-7 | - | TRBV7-9 | - | TGTGCCAGCAGCTTAGGACAGGCCTATTACGAGCAGTACTTC | CASSLGQAYYEQYF
TRBJ2-2 | - | TRBV7-2 | once | TGTGCCAGCAGCTTACAGAATCGAGGGAACACCGGGGAGCTGTTTTTT | CASSLQNRGNTGELFF
TRBJ2-7 | TRBD1 | TRBV12-5 | - | TGTGCTAGTGGTCTACCCTCGACAGGGGGCGAGCAGTACTTC | CASGLPSTGGEQYF
TRBJ1-5 | - | TRBV5-1 | once | TGCGCCAGCAGCTTGGGACAAGATCAGCCCCAGCATTTT | CASSLGQDQPQHF
TRBJ2-7 | TRBD1 | TRBV30 | - | TGTGCCTTACCCCGGGACAGGGGGCCCTACGAGCAGTACTTC | CALPRDRGPYEQYF
TRBJ2-7 | - | TRBV10-3 | - | TGTGCCATCAGTGATAGTTCCGAGCAGTACTTC | CAISDSSEQYF
TRBJ1-1 | TRBD1 | TRBV7-6 | - | TGTGCCAGCAGCGCAGGGGGTCTTCGGGGAGCCCGACTGAACACTGAAGCTTTCTTT | CASSAGGLRGARLNTEAFF
TRBJ2-5 | - | TRBV7-9 | - | TGTGCCAGCAGCTTAACAACAGAGCAAGAGACCCAGTACTTC | CASSLTTEQETQYF
TRBJ1-6 | - | TRBV19 | - | TGTGCCAGTAGTATCTCGGATACTGCCGGGGTGGCCCTCCACTTT | CASSISDTAGVALHF
TRBJ1-5 | - | TRBV5-8 | - | TGTGCCAGCAGCCGGGGAACGGGTCAGCCCCAGCATTTT | CASSRGTGQPQHF
TRBJ2-5 | - | TRBV7-2 | - | TGTGCCAGCAGCTTAAACTTCGAGACCCAGTACTTC | CASSLNFETQYF
TRBJ1-6 | - | TRBV6-6 | - | TGTGCCAGCACCGACGGGGGGGCGCTTAATTCACCCCTCCACTTT | CASTDGGALNSPLHF
TRBJ1-6 | - | TRBV11-2 | few | TGTGCCAGCAGCTTAGGAGGTTCAGGGATTTATTCACCCCTCCACTTT | CASSLGGSGIYSPLHF
TRBJ2-7 | TRBD1 | TRBV10-3 | - | TGTGCCATCAGTGGACAGGGGGCGGGCGAGCAGTACTTC | CAISGQGAGEQYF
TRBJ2-7 | TRBD1 | TRBV4-2 | - | TGTGCCAGCAGCCTACCCGAGACAGGGACGTCCTACGAGCAGTACTTC | CASSLPETGTSYEQYF
TRBJ1-5 | - | TRBV27 | once | TGTGCCAGCAGTTTCATTAATCAGCCCCAGCATTTT | CASSFINQPQHF
TRBJ2-7 | - | TRBV7-2 | - | TGTGCCAGCAGTACACAGAGGGGGTACGAGCAGTACTTC | CASSTQRGYEQYF